Below, 32 T cell receptor beta chains from the same sample are listed, as sequenced in a study of Graves' ophthalmopathy and Graves' hyperthyroidism. The TCR beta CDR3 regions underwent amplification from RNA transcripts. HTBI-primed first-round RT-PCR preceded second-round multiplex PCR. TCRdb re-analysed the multiplex PCR reads in MiXCR, keeping a single row per CDR3 protein. Of a few hundred thousand distinct CDR3 sequences listed, less than 40% are singletons. The sequenced sample was peripheral blood or thyroid tissue (not recorded which). The source of these receptors is an adult man with Graves' hyperthyroidism.

This chain uses TRBV7-2 with TRBJ1-3; maybe TRBD1 (5 bases). CDR1 is SGHTA and CDR2 is FQGNSA in the germline V gene. This CDR3 has 15 amino acids. V was trimmed by 1 base and J by 8 bases, leaving 15 bases between them. The CDR3 protein is CASSLDRLAGDTIYF. In nucleotides, the CDR3 is TGTGCCAGCAGCTTAGACAGGCTAGCGGGAGACACCATATATTTT.

This clonotype has ten or more counts. The rearrangement links TRBV12-3 or TRBV12-4 to TRBJ2-5, with 9 nucleotides matching TRBD2. The V and J ends lost 5 bases and 0 bases, in that order; junction bases with no gene match: 7. The CDR3 totals 16 residues. The CDR3 protein is CASSEGTSRYQETQYF. CDR3 DNA sequence: TGTGCCAGCAGTGAAGGGACTAGCCGGTACCAAGAGACCCAGTACTTC.

This clonotype occurred a few times. This chain connects TRBV7-2 to TRBJ2-6; D may be TRBD1 or TRBD2 (5 bases each). The CDR3 is 16 residues long. Germline values: CDR1 SGHTA, CDR2 FQGNSA. The V end was cut by 3 bases, the J end by 2 bases, with 11 bases between. CDR3 sequence reads: CASSFGGFTGANVLTF. In DNA form, the CDR3 reads TGTGCCAGCAGCTTTGGGGGATTCACTGGGGCCAACGTCCTGACTTTC. Based on the CDR3 plus reference TRBV7-2 and TRBJ2-6, the full variable domain is GAGVSQSPSNKVTEKGKDVELRCDPISGHTALYWYRQSLGQGLEFLIYFQGNSAPDKSGLPSDRFSAERTGGSVSTLTIQRTQQEDSAVYLCASSFGGFTGANVLTFGAGSRLTVL.

V and J are TRBV10-3 and TRBJ2-7, with 9 positions matching TRBD1. Germline loops: CDR1 ENHRY, CDR2 SYGVKD. V gave up 6 bases and J gave up 3 bases; unmatched junction bases: 9. The CDR3 loop spans 15 amino acids. The CDR3 DNA reads TGTGCCATCAGCGATGGGACAGGGTTGAGCTACGAGCAGTACTTC. The encoded protein is CAISDGTGLSYEQYF.

The table lists this clonotype with many counts. This chain links TRBV2 with TRBJ1-1; D is unresolved. There are 14 residues in the CDR3. The V end was cut by 1 base, the J end by 0 bases, with 6 bases between. The V gene's germline CDR1 is SNHLY and CDR2 FYNNEI. CDR3: CASSEDQMNTEAFF. CDR3 coding DNA: TGTGCCAGCAGTGAAGACCAGATGAACACTGAAGCTTTCTTT.

J is TRBJ1-2 and V is TRBV24-1; the D is unclear. The length of the CDR3 is 15 residues. V was trimmed by 5 bases and J by 2 bases, leaving 14 bases between them. Germline V gene data show CDR1 as KGHDR and CDR2 as SFDVKD. CDR3 amino acids: CATSARMEINYGYTF. CDR3 bases: TGTGCCACCAGTGCTAGGATGGAGATAAACTATGGCTACACCTTC.

The V call is TRBV2, the J call TRBJ1-4, with a possible D match to TRBD1 (6 bases). CDR3 length: 14 residues. The germline gives CDR1 SNHLY, CDR2 FYNNEI. V lost 3 bases to trimming and J lost 7 bases, with 12 bases between them. The CDR3 DNA sequence: TGTGCCAGCAGTGACGGGGGGCAAGGTGAAAAACTGTTTTTT. Translating it yields CASSDGGQGEKLFF. The full variable domain, its missing parts supplied by reference TRBV2 and TRBJ1-4, is EPEVTQTPSHQVTQMGQEVILRCVPISNHLYFYWYRQILGQKVEFLVSFYNNEISEKSEIFDDQFSVERPDGSNFTLKIRSTKLEDSAMYFCASSDGGQGEKLFFGSGTQLSVL.

This clonotype was recorded at least ten times. The chain joins TRBV9 to TRBJ2-5, with TRBD1 matching over 7 bases. After removal of 0 bases from V and 4 bases from J, the junction contained 9 bases not matched to a gene. CDR3 length: 16 residues. Per the germline V gene, CDR1 is SGDLS and CDR2 is YYNGEE. CDR3 region: CASSVGPRQGGETQYF. DNA for the CDR3: TGTGCCAGCAGCGTAGGGCCCAGACAGGGCGGAGAGACCCAGTACTTC.

This clonotype was recorded at least ten times. The chain employs TRBV20-1 and TRBJ1-1; TRBD1 matches 7 bases. J lost 4 bases, V lost 6 bases, and 8 bases had no gene match. Germline CDR1 and CDR2: DFQATT and SNEGSKA (reference sequence). The CDR3 has 13 residues. CDR3 region: CSAAGRGVTEAFF. The CDR3 DNA is TGCAGTGCGGCGGGCAGGGGGGTCACTGAAGCTTTCTTT.

Notes on this clonotype: The junction and the germline gene differ at one end; a read error may be behind it. The chain links TRBV20-1 to TRBJ2-7; D possibly corresponds to TRBD1 (6 bases). Germline lookup yields CDR1 DFQATT and CDR2 SNEGSKA (reference sequence). There are 15 residues in the CDR3. CDR3 nucleotide sequence: TGCAGTGCCAGAGATCGACACAGGGAATCCTACGAGCAGTGCTTC. It encodes CSARDRHRESYEQCF.

In this sample, this clonotype turned up many times. This chain links TRBV12-3 or TRBV12-4 with TRBJ2-7; 10 bases fit TRBD1. Losses at the gene ends were 6 bases for V and 3 bases for J; bases not matched to a gene: 8. The CDR3 is made up of 15 amino acids. The CDR3 nucleotides are TGTGCCAGCAGCTCCTTCCGGGACAGGGGCTACGAGCAGTACTTC. Translation gives CASSSFRDRGYEQYF.

The V and J genes are TRBV20-1 and TRBJ1-3; 7 nucleotides align to TRBD1. CDR3 length: 16 residues. The germline V gene has CDR1 DFQATT and CDR2 SNEGSKA (reference sequence). Trimming took 2 bases from V and 0 from J; bases not matched to a gene: 7. The CDR3 reads CSARPPDRDSGNTIYF. Written as DNA, the CDR3 is TGCAGTGCTAGACCCCCCGACAGGGACTCTGGAAACACCATATATTTT.

This clonotype was detected ten times or more. J is TRBJ2-7 and V is TRBV20-1, with D maybe TRBD1 (6 bases). Germline V gives CDR1 DFQATT, CDR2 SNEGSKA (reference sequence). V lost 6 bases, J lost 6 bases, and 15 bases lay in between. This CDR3 is 12 amino acids long. DNA for the CDR3: TGCAGTGCAAATACAGGGACGGTCGAGCAGTACTTC. It translates to CSANTGTVEQYF.

In its sample, this clonotype was seen a few times. The chain has TRBV27 and TRBJ2-7; no clear D. Germline loops: CDR1 MNHEY, CDR2 SMNVEV (reference sequence). Deletions cut 2 bases from V and 4 bases from J, with 12 bases between. This CDR3 is built from 14 residues. In DNA, the CDR3 is TGTGCCAGCAGTTTAAGAAACGACGGGTACGAGCAGTACTTC. It encodes CASSLRNDGYEQYF.

This clonotype has a count of ten or more. This rearrangement joins TRBV19 to TRBJ1-5; TRBD1 matches 8 bases. This CDR3 spans 15 amino acids. The V gene end was trimmed by 5 bases and the J gene end by 5 bases; junction bases not matched to a gene: 8. In germline, CDR1 is LNHDA, CDR2 SQIVND (reference sequence). CDR3 loop: CASSRPGQAYQPQHF. CDR3 DNA sequence: TGTGCCAGTAGTCGTCCGGGACAGGCCTATCAGCCCCAGCATTTT.

V is TRBV5-4 and J is TRBJ2-7, with 12 bases aligning to TRBD1. V was pared by 3 bases and J by 5 bases, with 3 bases of the junction left unmatched. This CDR3 has 14 residues. Germline V gene data show CDR1 as SGHNT and CDR2 as YYREEE (reference sequence). CDR3 amino acids: CASSWDRGLDEQYF. CDR3 sequence (DNA): TGTGCCAGCAGCTGGGACAGGGGGCTCGACGAGCAGTACTTC. Complete variable domain (other parts from reference TRBV5-4 and TRBJ2-7): ETGVTQSPTHLIKTRGQQVTLRCSSQSGHNTVSWYQQALGQGPQFIFQYYREEENGRGNFPPRFSGLQFPNYSSELNVNALELDDSALYLCASSWDRGLDEQYFGPGTRLTVT.

Points on this clonotype: Possible read error: a much larger clone is one base away. This CDR3 is missing its conserved last phenylalanine or tryptophan, likely due to a read error. This chain links TRBV7-9 with TRBJ2-2, with 7 bases aligning to TRBD2. This CDR3 has 16 amino acids. The germline V gene encodes CDR1 SEHNR and CDR2 FQNEAQ (reference sequence). V dropped 6 bases and J dropped 0; count of bases not matched to a gene: 7. The CDR3 spells CASRDLGLANTGELFS. The DNA of the CDR3 is TGTGCCAGCAGAGACCTTGGACTAGCGAACACCGGGGAGCTGTTTTCT.

This clonotype was recorded a few times. This chain uses TRBV7-3 with TRBJ2-2; 8 bases line up with TRBD1. Germline CDR1 and CDR2: SGHTA and FQGTGA. The trim removed 4 bases at V and 6 bases at J, leaving 4 bases unmatched. The CDR3 loop spans 14 amino acids. CDR3 bases: TGTGCCAGCAGCTCCCCAGGGGGCTCCGGGGAGCTGTTTTTT. It specifies CASSSPGGSGELFF.

This clonotype was picked up many times. The genes are TRBV19 and TRBJ1-1; 11 bases are shared with TRBD1. The CDR3 has 13 residues. CDR1 and CDR2 (germline): LNHDA, SQIVND (reference sequence). V shed 8 bases, J shed 4 bases, and the junction held 3 bases outside the gene matches. The CDR3 bases are TGTGCCAGTTCGGGACAGGGGGTCACTGAAGCTTTCTTT. It is translated as CASSGQGVTEAFF.

V usage is TRBV28 and J usage is TRBJ2-5, with 7 bases aligning to TRBD2. V lost 3 bases and J lost 7; bases outside the gene matches: 8. The V gene's germline CDR1 is MDHEN and CDR2 SYDVKM. The CDR3 is 14 amino acids. CDR3 amino acids: CASSLDSWGGTQYF. CDR3 nucleotides: TGTGCCAGCAGTTTGGACTCTTGGGGGGGGACCCAGTACTTC.

This clonotype was counted ten times or more. The V call is TRBV5-5, the J call TRBJ2-5; 12 bases match TRBD1. The germline V gene has CDR1 SGHKS and CDR2 YYEKEE (reference sequence). The CDR3 extends over 17 amino acids. With 4 bases clipped from V and 5 bases from J, the junction kept 12 bases outside the gene matches. CDR3: CASSQTSGQGAWETQYF. For the CDR3, the DNA is TGTGCCAGCAGCCAAACATCGGGACAGGGGGCGTGGGAGACCCAGTACTTC.

This clonotype was recorded a few times. The chain has TRBV29-1 and TRBJ1-2, with D unclear. The germline V and J ends were trimmed by 8 bases and 3 bases, with 10 bases remaining between them. The CDR3 sequence is 11 residues long. CDR1 SQVTM and CDR2 ANQGSEA come from the germline V gene. CDR3 sequence: CSTAPDYGYTF. The CDR3 nucleotides read TGCAGCACTGCCCCGGACTATGGCTACACCTTC.

Ten or more counts support this clonotype. The CDR3 DNA is TGTGCCAGCAGCGGGAAGACTAGCGGGGTGGAGCTGTTTTTT. Translating gives CASSGKTSGVELFF. The V gene is TRBV9, the J gene TRBJ2-2, with 11 bases that match TRBD2. Germline values: CDR1 SGDLS, CDR2 YYNGEE. This CDR3 comprises 14 residues. V shed 3 bases and J 10 bases; nucleotides not matched to a gene: 5. Together with reference TRBV9 and TRBJ2-2, the CDR3 gives the full variable domain: DSGVTQTPKHLITATGQRVTLRCSPRSGDLSVYWYQQSLDQGLQFLIQYYNGEERAKGNILERFSAQQFPDLHSELNLSSLELGDSALYFCASSGKTSGVELFFGEGSRLTVL.

The chain combines TRBV6-5 with TRBJ2-7, with D possibly being TRBD1 or TRBD2 (5 bases each). The CDR3 sequence is 15 residues long. V lost 6 bases to trimming and J lost 4 bases, with 19 bases between them. Germline V lookup: CDR1 MNHEY, CDR2 SVGAGI. CDR3 protein: CASRSTPWDGYEQYF. Here the CDR3 DNA reads TGTGCCAGCAGAAGCACCCCTTGGGACGGATACGAGCAGTACTTC.

This rearrangement joins TRBV6-5 to TRBJ1-5; TRBD1 matches at 8 bases. Germline trimming cut 5 bases from V and 1 base from J; bases unmatched to any gene: 7. CDR3 length: 16 amino acids. Germline values: CDR1 MNHEY, CDR2 SVGAGI. The CDR3 here is CASSDRGTGSNQPQHF. The CDR3 DNA follows: TGTGCCAGCAGTGACAGGGGAACCGGGAGCAATCAGCCCCAGCATTTT.

Ten or more counts support this clonotype. The chain combines TRBV5-1 with TRBJ2-2, with 9 bases lining up with TRBD1. V dropped 4 bases and J dropped 5; count of bases not matched to a gene: 6. CDR3 size: 15 residues. Germline CDR1 reads SGHRS; CDR2 reads YFSETQ. Here the CDR3 reads CASSPQGAQTGELFF. The CDR3 nucleotides are TGCGCCAGCAGCCCACAGGGGGCGCAAACCGGGGAGCTGTTTTTT.

The table lists this clonotype with a count of one. The V call is TRBV29-1, the J call TRBJ2-7; no reliable D call. Trimming pared 4 bases from V and 2 bases from J, leaving 15 bases between. The germline CDR1 and CDR2 sequences are SQVTM and ANQGSEA. CDR3 length: 14 residues. The DNA for the CDR3 is TGCAGCGTTGGAGCCGCGACACTAACCTACGAGCAGTACTTC. It encodes CSVGAATLTYEQYF.

V gene TRBV30 combines with J gene TRBJ1-5, with D possibly matching TRBD1 (6 bases). Trimming took 6 bases from V and 6 from J, leaving 18 bases between them. This CDR3 is 14 amino acids long. In germline, CDR1 is GTSNPN, CDR2 SVGIG (reference sequence). The CDR3 loop reads CACHTGGAGQPQHF. DNA for the CDR3: TGTGCCTGCCACACCGGGGGCGCGGGTCAGCCCCAGCATTTT.

Worth noting for this clonotype: Here the CDR3 omits its conserved ending phenylalanine or tryptophan, so a read error is the likely source. This chain links TRBV4-1 with TRBJ2-5, with D perhaps matching TRBD1 (6 bases). V lost 2 bases, J lost 4 bases, and 11 bases lay in between. This CDR3 has 14 amino acids. Germline CDR1 reads MGHRA; CDR2 reads YSYEKL. The CDR3 sequence is CASSQQGSGETQYL. CDR3 in DNA: TGCGCCAGCAGCCAACAGGGGTCAGGAGAGACCCAGTACCTC.

The chain combines TRBV11-2 with TRBJ1-6; D remains ambiguous. Trimming pared 4 bases from V and 0 bases from J, leaving 16 bases between. The CDR3 is made up of 18 amino acids. CDR1 is SGHAT and CDR2 is FQNNGV in the germline V gene. The CDR3 region has the DNA TGTGCCAGCAGCTCCTCCCAGAGTGGGAGCTCCTATAATTCACCCCTCCACTTT. Amino acids: CASSSSQSGSSYNSPLHF. Supplemented by reference TRBV11-2 and TRBJ1-6, the full variable domain reads EAGVAQSPRYKIIEKRQSVAFWCNPISGHATLYWYQQILGQGPKLLIQFQNNGVVDDSQLPKDRFSAERLKGVDSTLKIQPAKLEDSAVYLCASSSSQSGSSYNSPLHFGNGTRLTVT.

This clonotype occurred many times. The chain couples TRBV7-8 to TRBJ1-1; D gene uncertain. CDR3 size: 14 residues. V was pared by 7 bases and J by 2 bases, with 14 bases between. The germline CDR1 and CDR2 sequences are SGHVS and FQNEAQ. The CDR3 coding sequence is TGTGCCAGCACCCAGCCCCGGGGTAACACTGAAGCTTTCTTT. Its translation is CASTQPRGNTEAFF.

With regard to this clonotype: Since no conserved phenylalanine or tryptophan closes the CDR3, a read error is the likely cause. The chain recombines TRBV20-1 with TRBJ1-1; no clear D. The CDR3 consists of 10 residues. The V end was cut by 5 bases, the J end by 3 bases, with 4 bases between. Germline V lookup: CDR1 DFQATT, CDR2 SNEGSKA (reference sequence). CDR3 nucleotide sequence: TGCAGTGCTGTGGACACTGAAGCTTTCCTT. Translated: CSAVDTEAFL.